The 9 T cell receptor beta chains below come from one sample, sequenced in a study of Graves' ophthalmopathy and Graves' hyperthyroidism (dated 2018 in TCRdb). The data were produced on an Illumina HiSeq 2000. For repertoire sequencing, TCR beta CDR3 regions were amplified from RNA transcripts. The first round was an RT-PCR using HTBI primers with the Qiagen OneStep RT-PCR kit, and this first round was followed by a second-round multiplex PCR, then size selection and purification. TCRdb ran its own pipeline on the public reads, namely fastp trimming at Q25 and MiXCR clone calling, and kept in-frame beta chains. CDR3 protein sequences are deduplicated, and each keeps its most common genes and DNA. The sample table holds about 410,000 distinct CDR3 sequences, of which approximately 20% were seen once. The top ten hold around 1.6% of the sample. The sample comprised peripheral blood. All receptors derive from a woman younger than 30 with Graves' ophthalmopathy. Donor details come from another sample of the same person, matched by shared clones.

The sample holds many counts of this clonotype. The chain couples TRBV4-1 to TRBJ2-5, with D perhaps being TRBD1 or TRBD2 (6 bases each). The CDR3 sequence is 15 residues long. Germline CDR1 and CDR2: MGHRA and YSYEKL. V was pared by 7 bases and J by 4 bases, with 19 bases between. CDR3 nucleotides: TGCGCCAGCACCCCAGAGGGGGGAAGGGCAGAGACCCAGTACTTC. Translating gives CASTPEGGRAETQYF.

This clonotype was counted at least ten times. The rearrangement uses TRBV30 and TRBJ1-2, with 9 positions matching TRBD1. V was pared by 6 bases and J by 2 bases, with 4 bases of the junction left unmatched. This CDR3 contains 13 residues. Germline lookup yields CDR1 GTSNPN and CDR2 SVGIG (reference sequence). The CDR3 sequence: CACPGQGNYGYTF. Written as DNA, the CDR3 is TGTGCCTGTCCGGGACAGGGAAACTATGGCTACACCTTC.

This clonotype was recorded at least ten times. The J gene is TRBJ2-5, the V gene TRBV6-2 or TRBV6-3; TRBD2 matches 13 bases. V lost 2 bases and J lost 4; bases outside the gene matches: 7. This CDR3 has 17 residues. Germline V gene sequence: CDR1 MNHEY, CDR2 SVGEGT. This CDR3 reads CASSYPLGLAGAETQYF. The CDR3 coding sequence is TGTGCCAGCAGTTACCCACTCGGACTAGCGGGGGCAGAGACCCAGTACTTC.

This chain uses TRBV11-2 with TRBJ2-7; D uncertain. Trimming stripped 6 bases from V and 3 bases from J, with 15 bases between. CDR1 is SGHAT, CDR2 FQNNGV, per germline. The CDR3 is made up of 14 amino acids. CDR3 sequence reads: CASSTSAQLYEQYF. The CDR3 bases are TGTGCCAGCAGTACATCGGCTCAACTCTACGAGCAGTACTTC.

This clonotype was seen at least ten times. This chain links TRBV6-1 with TRBJ2-7, with 7 bases that match TRBD1. The CDR3 loop spans 13 amino acids. The junction had 8 bases not matched to a gene; V was cut back by 8 bases and J by 4 bases. The germline gives CDR1 MNHNS, CDR2 SASEGT. CDR3 sequence (DNA): TGTGCCAGCGGAAGGGACAGTACTTACGAGCAGTACTTC. Encoded protein: CASGRDSTYEQYF.

Ten or more counts support this clonotype. The V call is TRBV11-2, the J call TRBJ2-5; D is undetermined. V was clipped by 3 bases and J by 3 bases, with 8 bases between them. The germline V gene encodes CDR1 SGHAT and CDR2 FQNNGV. CDR3 length equals 13 residues. CDR3 sequence reads: CASSFPSEETQYF. The CDR3 bases are TGTGCCAGCAGCTTTCCCTCGGAAGAGACCCAGTACTTC.

This clonotype occurred many times. The chain has TRBV20-1 and TRBJ2-7; tentatively, D is TRBD1 or TRBD2 (5 bases each). The V gene's germline CDR1 is DFQATT and CDR2 SNEGSKA (reference sequence). CDR3 size: 18 residues. Trimming shortened V by 1 base and J by 5 bases, and 27 bases separated the two germline ends. CDR3 coding DNA: TGCAGTGCTAGAGGACGAGACCTGACGGGACCCGTATATGACGAGCAGTACTTC. As protein: CSARGRDLTGPVYDEQYF.

The chain couples TRBV6-2 or TRBV6-3 to TRBJ2-4, with D possibly being TRBD1 (5 bases). The CDR3 has 16 residues. V shed 6 bases and J shed 0 bases, with 15 bases lying between them. Germline assignment: CDR1 MNHEY and CDR2 SVGEGT. CDR3 in amino acids: CASSVQGRLAKNIQYF. Here the CDR3 DNA reads TGTGCCAGCAGCGTCCAGGGTAGGCTAGCCAAAAACATTCAGTACTTC.

J is TRBJ1-5 and V is TRBV28; 8 bases map to TRBD1. After removal of 2 bases from V and 0 bases from J, the junction contained 12 bases not matched to a gene. The CDR3 consists of 19 residues. Germline lookup yields CDR1 MDHEN and CDR2 SYDVKM. The CDR3 DNA sequence: TGTGCCAGCAGTTTAACCAAGGTTGGGACAGGCTATAGCAATCAGCCCCAGCATTTT. This gives the protein CASSLTKVGTGYSNQPQHF.